This is a list of T cell receptor beta chains from one sample in a study of blood T cell repertoires in COVID-19. The protocol was immunoSEQ multiplex PCR, while the TCRdb copy is restricted to in-frame clones and leaves out a portion. The sample has about 220,000 clones, approximately 82% seen once. Sequenced sample: peripheral blood. These receptors came from a woman aged 80 or over with acute or convalescent COVID-19. The CDR3 runs from the conserved cysteine through the conserved F or W. A D gene is named only where the DNA matches it firmly. Size values are once, few and many counts, or a class for expanded clones, and some rows have none.

j_call v_call clone_size d_call cdr3_length cdr3_nt cdr3_aa
TRBJ2-3 TRBV11-2 - TRBD2 13 TGTGCCAGCAGCTCCGGGACTAGCGGTCCGGGGTATTTT CASSSGTSGPGYF
TRBJ2-2 TRBV18 - TRBD2 19 TGTGCCAGCTCACTATACGGACTAGCGGGGGCCGAACGCACCGGGGAGCTGTTTTTT CASSLYGLAGAERTGELFF
TRBJ2-7 TRBV19 - - 12 TGTGCCAGTAGTACCGGGATGGGTGGGCAGTACTTC CASSTGMGGQYF
TRBJ2-1 TRBV27 - - 15 TGTGCCAGCAGTTTTCAGGGATATTCCTACAATGAGCAGTTCTTC CASSFQGYSYNEQFF
TRBJ2-3 TRBV7-2 - TRBD2 16 TGTGCCAGCAGCCTGGGACTAGCGGGGGGCACAGATACGCAGTATTTT CASSLGLAGGTDTQYF
TRBJ2-5 TRBV6-6 - TRBD2 13 TGTGCCAGCAGTTCGGGGGGGTCGGAGACCCAGTACTTC CASSSGGSETQYF
TRBJ1-5 TRBV2 - - 16 TGTGCCAGCAGTGAATCGCGGGGCAGTGGCAATCAGCCCCAGCATTTT CASSESRGSGNQPQHF
TRBJ2-5 TRBV9 - TRBD1 17 TGTGCCAGCACCAAACCGGAGAGGGGGCAGGCCCAAGAGACCCAGTACTTC CASTKPERGQAQETQYF
TRBJ1-3 TRBV5-5 - TRBD1 16 TGTGCCAGCAGCACACGACAGGGGGCGAGGGGAAACACCATATATTTT CASSTRQGARGNTIYF
TRBJ1-5 TRBV27 - - 13 TGTGCCAGCAGTGGAGATAGCAATCAGCCCCAGCATTTT CASSGDSNQPQHF
TRBJ1-6 TRBV2 once TRBD1 16 TGTGCCAGCAGGGGGGGACAGGGAACACATAATTCACCCCTCCACTTT CASRGGQGTHNSPLHF
TRBJ1-2 TRBV6-5 - - 13 TGTGCCAGCAGCCGCAGGACAGCCGCAATCTACACCTTC CASSRRTAAIYTF
TRBJ1-1 TRBV9 few - 13 TGTGCCAGCAGCGTACACGGGAACACTGAAGCTTTCTTT CASSVHGNTEAFF
TRBJ1-3 TRBV9 - - 14 TGTGCCAGCAGCGTAGAGGGGGGGAGAAACACCATATATTTT CASSVEGGRNTIYF
TRBJ1-6 TRBV19 - TRBD1 15 TGTGCCAGTAGTATATGGGGGACAGGTAATTCACCCCTCCACTTT CASSIWGTGNSPLHF
TRBJ2-7 TRBV29-1 - TRBD2 14 TGCAGCGTAGCCGGGACTAGCGGTTCCTACGAGCAGTACTTC CSVAGTSGSYEQYF
TRBJ1-1 TRBV7-9 - TRBD1 14 TGTGCCAGCAGCTCGACAGGGCTCGAGGCTGAAGCTTTCTTT CASSSTGLEAEAFF
TRBJ2-2 TRBV30 once - 15 TGTGCCTGGAGTGGGTATTCGGGGAACACCGGGGAGCTGTTTTTT CAWSGYSGNTGELFF